The count of the clone carrying this TCR beta chain is one. The antigen is undetermined. These data come from a study of T cell responses to AZD1222 COVID-19 vaccine. Looking at the study overall: Both about-4-week and about-12-week second-dose recipients were combined.

General study findings and limits: Baseline serology detected seropositivity in only six or seven AZD1222 recipients.

This CDR3 is 14 amino acids long. Germline V lookup: CDR1 MDHEN, CDR2 SYDVKM. V was pared by 4 bases and J by 4 bases, with 5 bases of the junction left unmatched. This table comes from immunoSEQ multiplex PCR, and its TCRdb copy is limited to in-frame clones, with some not included. The sample contains roughly 150,000 clones, 70% to 90% of which appear only once. The chain couples TRBV28 to TRBJ1-1; 8 bases line up with TRBD1. Source: peripheral blood, taken on day 0 of AZD1222 vaccination. The clonotype comes from an adult in good health. The CDR3, as DNA: TGTGCCAGCAGTTCTCCGGGACAGGCCACTGAAGCTTTCTTT. This codes for CASSSPGQATEAFF.